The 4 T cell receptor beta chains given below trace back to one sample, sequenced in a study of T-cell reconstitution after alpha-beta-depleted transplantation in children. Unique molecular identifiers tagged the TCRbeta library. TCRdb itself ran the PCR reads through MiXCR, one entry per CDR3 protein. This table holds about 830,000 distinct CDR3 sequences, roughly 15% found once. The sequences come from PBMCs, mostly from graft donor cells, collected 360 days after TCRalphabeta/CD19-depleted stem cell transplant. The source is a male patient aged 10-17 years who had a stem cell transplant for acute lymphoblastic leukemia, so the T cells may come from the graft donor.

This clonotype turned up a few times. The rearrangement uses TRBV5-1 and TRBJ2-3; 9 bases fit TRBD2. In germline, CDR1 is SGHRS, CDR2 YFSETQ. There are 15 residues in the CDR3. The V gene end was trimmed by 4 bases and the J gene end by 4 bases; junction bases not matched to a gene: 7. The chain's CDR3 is CASSPGLATPDTQYF. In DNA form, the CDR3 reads TGCGCCAGCAGCCCGGGACTAGCTACGCCAGATACGCAGTATTTT.

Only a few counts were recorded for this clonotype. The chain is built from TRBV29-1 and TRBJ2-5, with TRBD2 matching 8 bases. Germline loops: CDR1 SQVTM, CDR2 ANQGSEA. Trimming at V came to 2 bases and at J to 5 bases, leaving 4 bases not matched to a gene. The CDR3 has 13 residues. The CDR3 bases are TGCAGCGTTGAAAGCGGGAGAGGGGAGACCCAGTACTTC. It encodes CSVESGRGETQYF.

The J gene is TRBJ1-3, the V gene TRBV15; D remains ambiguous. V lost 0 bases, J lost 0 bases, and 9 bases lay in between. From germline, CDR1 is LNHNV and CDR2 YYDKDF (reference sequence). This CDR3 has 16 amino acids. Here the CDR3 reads CATSRDRPYSGNTIYF. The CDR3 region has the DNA TGTGCCACCAGCAGAGATCGTCCCTACTCTGGAAACACCATATATTTT.

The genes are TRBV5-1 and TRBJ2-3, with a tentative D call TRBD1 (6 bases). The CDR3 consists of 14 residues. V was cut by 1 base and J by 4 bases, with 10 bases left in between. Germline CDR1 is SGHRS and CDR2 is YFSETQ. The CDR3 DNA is TGCGCCAGCAGCTTGTACAGGGTCCCAGATACGCAGTATTTT. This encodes CASSLYRVPDTQYF.